The 30 T cell receptor beta chains in this list originate from one sample, sequenced in a study of blood T cells in healthy people across ages. Sample-barcoded 5' priming and a J-beta primer mix drove a second PCR of about 6 to 12 cycles. TCRdb passed the 5' RACE reads through MiXCR, listing each CDR3 protein once. The sample lists some 800,000 distinct CDR3 sequences; approximately 44% were seen once. What was sequenced was blood. All receptors derive from a man aged 60 to 69 in good health.

This clonotype was detected only a few times. The genes are TRBV20-1 and TRBJ1-5, with D hard to call. The CDR3 covers 13 residues. From germline, CDR1 is DFQATT and CDR2 SNEGSKA (reference sequence). The ends were cut back, 6 bases at V and 6 bases at J, with 15 bases in the middle. CDR3 protein: CSAGGGGGQPQHF. The CDR3, as DNA: TGCAGTGCGGGTGGAGGAGGAGGTCAGCCCCAGCATTTT.

The rearrangement uses TRBV7-2 and TRBJ2-1; 14 bases line up with TRBD2. The CDR3 contains 17 residues. V lost 4 bases to trimming and J lost 6 bases; unmatched junction nucleotides: 8. Germline V CDR1 and CDR2: SGHTA, FQGNSA. The CDR3 reads CASSSPWTSGGSNEQFF. The CDR3 DNA sequence: TGTGCCAGCAGCTCTCCTTGGACTAGCGGGGGGAGCAATGAGCAGTTCTTC.

V usage is TRBV2 and J usage is TRBJ1-1; TRBD1 matches 8 bases. The CDR3 contains 14 residues. J gave up 1 base and V 6 bases, and 4 bases lay outside the gene matches. The germline gives CDR1 SNHLY, CDR2 FYNNEI. The CDR3 protein is CASRKDRENTEAFF. The CDR3 DNA reads TGTGCCAGCAGGAAGGACAGGGAGAACACTGAAGCTTTCTTT.

The gene calls are TRBV29-1 and TRBJ2-3, with 9 bases fitting TRBD2. This CDR3 has 15 amino acids. Per germline, CDR1 SQVTM and CDR2 ANQGSEA. The trim removed 3 bases at V and 1 base at J, leaving 5 bases unmatched. The CDR3 sequence: CSVEEQRGGTDTQYF. The CDR3 region has the DNA TGCAGCGTTGAGGAGCAGCGGGGGGGCACAGATACGCAGTATTTT.

At least ten counts were recorded for this clonotype. The rearrangement links TRBV12-3 or TRBV12-4 to TRBJ1-5, with D perhaps TRBD1 (5 bases). The CDR3 totals 13 residues. The V end was cut by 0 bases, the J end by 7 bases, with 7 bases between. The CDR3 loop reads CASSLAQGQPQHF. Here the CDR3 DNA reads TGTGCCAGCAGTTTAGCTCAGGGCCAGCCCCAGCATTTT.

This clonotype was recorded a few times. The V and J genes are TRBV7-9 and TRBJ2-1; 14 bases align to TRBD2. The DNA end favors TRBJ2-7, so the J call may be wrong. The CDR3 sequence is 20 residues long. Looked up from germline, CDR1 is SEHNR and CDR2 is FQNEAQ (reference sequence). CDR3 region: CASSHPAGTSGGYSYNEQYF. The CDR3 DNA follows: TGTGCCAGCAGCCACCCCGCGGGGACTAGCGGGGGCTACTCCTACAATGAGCAGTACTTC.

The chain links TRBV15 to TRBJ2-2; possibly TRBD1 for D (5 bases). The CDR3 is 14 amino acids. Germline CDR1 LNHNV, CDR2 YYDKDF (reference sequence). The V end was cut by 1 base, the J end by 4 bases, with 7 bases between. For the CDR3, the DNA is TGTGCCACCAGCAGAGGACAGTTCACCGGGGAGCTGTTTTTT. Its translation: CATSRGQFTGELFF.

The rearrangement joins TRBV20-1 to TRBJ2-3; TRBD2 matches at 10 bases. The germline V gene encodes CDR1 DFQATT and CDR2 SNEGSKA (reference sequence). The CDR3 spans 13 residues. The trim removed 3 bases at V and 5 bases at J, leaving 2 bases unmatched. The CDR3 loop reads CSARGLARDTQYF. The DNA of the CDR3 is TGCAGTGCTAGGGGACTAGCGAGAGATACGCAGTATTTT.

With respect to this clonotype: Germline is not matched at one junction end, which may reflect a read error. The rearrangement uses TRBV11-2 and TRBJ2-4; the D is unclear. The CDR3 is 15 residues long. The germline V gene has CDR1 SGHAT and CDR2 FQNNGV. CDR3 protein: CAGSLYRWAKNIQYF. In nucleotides, the CDR3 is TGTGCCGGCAGCTTATACCGATGGGCCAAAAACATTCAGTACTTC.

This clonotype was found a few times. The DNA for the CDR3 is TGCAGCGTTGTACGGCACCGACGACTTATAGACACTGAAGCTTTCTTT. Translation: CSVVRHRRLIDTEAFF. The V and J genes are TRBV29-1 and TRBJ1-1; D ambiguous. CDR1 and CDR2 from the germline V gene are SQVTM and ANQGSEA. This CDR3 spans 16 amino acids. The V gene lost 4 bases and the J gene lost 3 bases, with 21 bases spanning the gap.

Ten or more counts support this clonotype. The rearrangement links TRBV7-2 to TRBJ1-5, with a possible D match to TRBD1 (6 bases). In germline, CDR1 is SGHTA, CDR2 FQGNSA. V was trimmed by 5 bases and J by 2 bases, leaving 10 bases between them. The CDR3 has 14 residues. The CDR3 reads CASSPQGGNQPQHF. The CDR3 coding sequence is TGTGCCAGCAGCCCACAGGGCGGCAATCAGCCCCAGCATTTT.

The chain joins TRBV15 to TRBJ1-1; D ambiguous. Trimming cost V 0 bases and J 8 bases, with 7 bases left between them. Germline loops: CDR1 LNHNV, CDR2 YYDKDF (reference sequence). CDR3 length: 12 residues. This CDR3 is CATSRDQQEAFF. The CDR3 bases are TGTGCCACCAGCAGAGATCAGCAAGAAGCTTTCTTT.

The V call is TRBV10-3, the J call TRBJ1-5; the D gene is possibly TRBD1 (6 bases). CDR1 is ENHRY and CDR2 is SYGVKD in the germline V gene. The V end lost 3 bases, the J end lost 4 bases, and 10 bases lay between the germline ends. The length of the CDR3 is 14 residues. This CDR3 is CAISEQGRNQPQHF. In nucleotides, the CDR3 is TGTGCCATCAGTGAACAGGGTCGTAATCAGCCCCAGCATTTT.

Concerning this clonotype itself: A much larger clone is a single base away; this may be a read error. The chain combines TRBV7-2 with TRBJ1-2, with D perhaps TRBD1 (6 bases). From germline, CDR1 is SGHTA and CDR2 FQGNSA. CDR3 length: 13 residues. The CDR3 nucleotides read TGTGCCAACAGCTCAGGACAGTGGGATGGCTACACCTTC. As protein: CANSSGQWDGYTF.

This clonotype was counted a single time. V and J are TRBV3-1 and TRBJ2-3, with D perhaps being TRBD1 or TRBD2 (5 bases each). Germline lookup yields CDR1 LGHDT and CDR2 YNNKEL (reference sequence). V was clipped by 3 bases and J by 1 base, with 17 bases between them. The CDR3 has 17 residues. The CDR3, as DNA: TGTGCCAGCAGCCAGCCTTTGGGGCCGCGGGGCACAGATACGCAGTATTTT. Its protein product is CASSQPLGPRGTDTQYF.

The rearrangement uses TRBV7-9 and TRBJ2-1, with a weak D call TRBD1 (6 bases). With the DNA end fitting TRBJ2-7 better, the J assignment may be wrong. The CDR3 consists of 16 residues. CDR1 and CDR2 (germline): SEHNR, FQNEAQ (reference sequence). As DNA, the CDR3 is TGTGCCAGCAGCGACCCGGGACAAAGTCGGTACAATGAGCAGTACTTC. As protein: CASSDPGQSRYNEQYF.

This clonotype was counted a single time. The rearrangement links TRBV15 to TRBJ2-1, with unresolved D. V gave up 0 bases and J gave up 10 bases, with 10 bases separating them. The CDR3 extends over 13 amino acids. Germline CDR1 is LNHNV and CDR2 is YYDKDF (reference sequence). The CDR3 protein is CATSRDASYEQFF. CDR3 DNA: TGTGCCACCAGCAGAGATGCCTCCTACGAGCAGTTCTTC.

The chain's CDR3 is CASSPPGHGANEQFF. The CDR3 DNA is TGTGCCAGCTCACCACCGGGACACGGAGCTAATGAGCAGTTCTTC. The chain has TRBV18 and TRBJ2-1; D possibly corresponds to TRBD1 (6 bases). Trimming took off 0 bases at V and 7 bases at J, with 13 bases between the two ends. The CDR3 is 15 amino acids. CDR1 and CDR2 (germline): KGHSH, LQKENI.

This clonotype has ten or more counts. V and J are TRBV20-1 and TRBJ1-1; D perhaps matches TRBD1 (5 bases). Deletions cut 4 bases from V and 5 bases from J, with 11 bases between. The CDR3 has 12 amino acids. Germline CDR1 DFQATT, CDR2 SNEGSKA (reference sequence). CDR3 sequence reads: CSAKQDETEAFF. Here the CDR3 DNA reads TGCAGTGCTAAACAGGACGAAACTGAAGCTTTCTTT.

The V and J genes are TRBV6-2 or TRBV6-3 and TRBJ2-4; weak D call: TRBD2 (5 bases). This CDR3 is 16 amino acids long. V was clipped by 8 bases and J by 2 bases, with 19 bases between them. In germline, CDR1 is MNHEY, CDR2 SVGEGT. CDR3 in DNA: TGTGCCAGCGGAGAGGGAGCGCTGGGCCCCAAAAACATTCAGTACTTC. Its translation is CASGEGALGPKNIQYF.

The V call is TRBV6-2 or TRBV6-3, the J call TRBJ2-7, with a possible D match to TRBD2 (6 bases). Germline CDR1 is MNHEY and CDR2 is SVGEGT. Trimming stripped 0 bases from V and 0 bases from J, with 12 bases between. The CDR3 contains 16 residues. CDR3 nucleotides: TGTGCCAGCAGTTACTCGATCGGGGGAAGCTCCTACGAGCAGTACTTC. Translation: CASSYSIGGSSYEQYF.

The rearrangement links TRBV6-5 to TRBJ1-2; D is unresolved. Trimming took off 3 bases at V and 8 bases at J, with 13 bases between the two ends. Germline loops: CDR1 MNHEY, CDR2 SVGAGI. The CDR3 length is 13 residues. The CDR3: CASSYSFRGGYTF. The CDR3 DNA sequence: TGTGCCAGCAGTTATTCCTTTCGAGGAGGCTACACCTTC.

The rearrangement joins TRBV14 to TRBJ2-3; TRBD2 agrees at 7 bases. The CDR3 is made up of 16 amino acids. Trimming took 0 bases from V and 4 from J; bases not matched to a gene: 7. The germline V gene has CDR1 SGHDN and CDR2 FVKESK. CDR3 protein: CASSQDRGGVPDTQYF. The CDR3, as DNA: TGTGCCAGCAGCCAAGACCGGGGAGGGGTTCCAGATACGCAGTATTTT.

This clonotype was counted a single time. The chain employs TRBV4-2 and TRBJ1-1; 11 bases match TRBD1. This CDR3 is built from 14 residues. J gave up 11 bases and V 5 bases, and 10 bases lay outside the gene matches. Germline-derived CDR1 and CDR2 are LGHNA and YNFKEQ. The CDR3 nucleotides are TGTGCCAGCAGCGTGGGCGGACAGGGGGCATGGGCTTTCTTT. It is translated as CASSVGGQGAWAFF.

About this clonotype itself: This may be a read error: a much more frequent sequence differs by one nucleotide. The chain couples TRBV12-3 or TRBV12-4 to TRBJ2-1, with 8 bases aligning to TRBD2. The CDR3 contains 14 residues. This CDR3 is CASSPGLVYNGQFF. The CDR3 DNA reads TGTGCCAGCAGCCCGGGACTAGTCTACAATGGGCAGTTCTTC.

In its sample, this clonotype was seen a few times. V and J are TRBV6-6 and TRBJ1-2; weak D call: TRBD1 (6 bases). Trimming removed 4 bases at V and 8 bases at J, with 11 bases between. Germline CDR1 is MNHNY and CDR2 is SVGAGI (reference sequence). This CDR3 region has 12 residues. The DNA for the CDR3 is TGTGCCAGCAGTTCGGGGGGGGCCGGCTACACCTTC. It translates to CASSSGGAGYTF.

This clonotype showed up just once. This rearrangement joins TRBV6-5 to TRBJ2-6; tentatively, D is TRBD1 (6 bases). CDR3 length equals 15 residues. CDR1 and CDR2 (germline): MNHEY, SVGAGI. Trimming left V 6 bases short and J 3 bases short, with 12 bases between. The CDR3 protein is CASSQSGVGANVLTF. The CDR3 DNA reads TGTGCCAGCAGCCAGTCAGGGGTTGGGGCCAACGTCCTGACTTTC.

This clonotype has more than one count but fewer than ten. The chain combines TRBV4-3 with TRBJ2-4, with unresolved D. The J call is uncertain, as TRBJ2-7 better fits the DNA end. CDR1 is LGHNA and CDR2 is YSLEER in the germline V gene. CDR3 length equals 13 residues. The CDR3 coding sequence is TGCGCCAGCAGCCCAATAAGACCCTACGAGCAGTACTTC. Protein: CASSPIRPYEQYF.

This sequence joins TRBV5-1 and TRBJ2-7; TRBD2 agrees at 12 bases. The junction had 9 bases not matched to a gene; V was cut back by 2 bases and J by 3 bases. This CDR3 region has 17 residues. Germline lookup yields CDR1 SGHRS and CDR2 YFSETQ. The CDR3 DNA follows: TGCGCCAGCAGCTTAGCGACTAGCGGGGGAACCCACTACGAGCAGTACTTC. As protein: CASSLATSGGTHYEQYF.

The rearrangement links TRBV5-1 to TRBJ2-7, with 11 bases fitting TRBD2. V trimming: 4 bases; J trimming: 2 bases; junction bases outside the gene matches: 5. This CDR3 contains 15 residues. CDR1 and CDR2 (germline): SGHRS, YFSETQ. The CDR3 DNA is TGCGCCAGCAGCAGGACTAGCGGGTCCACCTACGAGCAGTACTTC. This translates into CASSRTSGSTYEQYF.